This is a list of T cell receptor beta chains from one sample in a study of OX40 agonist ivuxolimab in advanced cancers. Here immunoSEQ multiplex PCR was the method, and the copy in TCRdb shows in-frame clones only, minus some. The sample carries under 45,000 clones, approximately 80% recorded once. The specimen comprised CD4+ or CD8+ T cells sorted from blood, sampled in a trial of the OX40 agonist ivuxolimab. The receptors were gathered from an adult with an advanced solid tumor such as melanoma, head and neck, liver or kidney cancer. CDR3s include the opening cysteine and the closing phenylalanine or tryptophan. The D gene is left open where the match is weak. For some rows the clone size is stated as once, few or many, or as a class when expanded; others skip it.

d_gene	v_gene	j_gene	abundance	CDR3aa	CDR3nt
TRBD2	TRBV2	TRBJ2-5	few	CASSERFGGGKTQYF	TGTGCCAGCAGTGAAAGGTTTGGCGGGGGAAAGACCCAGTACTTC
-	TRBV20-1	TRBJ2-7	-	CSALRTYEQYF	TGCAGTGCCCTACGAACCTACGAGCAGTACTTC
-	TRBV7-9	TRBJ2-7	-	CASRSTREQYF	TGTGCCAGCAGATCGACTCGGGAGCAGTACTTC
TRBD2	TRBV5-6	TRBJ2-1	-	CASSLGLTSARYNEQFF	TGTGCCAGCAGCTTGGGCTTGACTAGCGCACGATACAATGAGCAGTTCTTC
TRBD1	TRBV5-1	TRBJ1-4	-	CASSPSGTGEKLFF	TGCGCCAGCAGCCCCTCCGGGACAGGGGAAAAACTGTTTTTT
-	TRBV4-1	TRBJ1-6	-	CASSSTPGTANSPLHF	TGCGCCAGCAGCTCAACTCCCGGGACCGCCAATTCACCCCTCCACTTT
TRBD1	TRBV7-2	TRBJ2-1	-	CASSPRTGSSYNEQFF	TGTGCCAGCAGCCCCCGGACAGGGAGCTCCTACAATGAGCAGTTCTTC
-	TRBV9	TRBJ1-2	-	CASSVGSYGYTF	TGTGCCAGCAGCGTAGGTAGCTATGGCTACACCTTC
TRBD1	TRBV10-3	TRBJ2-7	-	CAIQGQGLEQYF	TGTGCCATACAGGGACAGGGGCTCGAGCAGTACTTC
-	TRBV9	TRBJ1-6	-	CASSVRLGGEEPPLHF	TGTGCCAGCAGCGTGAGGCTCGGGGGTGAAGAGCCACCCCTCCACTTT
-	TRBV9	TRBJ2-7	-	CASTPGASGYEQYF	TGTGCCAGCACCCCGGGGGCTAGCGGCTACGAGCAGTACTTC
TRBD2	TRBV5-4	TRBJ2-7	-	CASSLRLAGGFEQYF	TGTGCCAGCAGCTTAAGACTAGCGGGAGGGTTCGAGCAGTACTTC
-	TRBV2	TRBJ1-2	-	CASSLGNLAGQGYTF	TGTGCCAGCAGCCTCGGGAATTTGGCGGGTCAGGGCTACACCTTC
-	TRBV18	TRBJ2-3	-	CASSPIAGLVTDTQYF	TGTGCCAGCTCACCAATTGCAGGGCTGGTCACAGATACGCAGTATTTT
TRBD1	TRBV29-1	TRBJ2-7	-	CSVDTLKLGQGAIEQYF	TGCAGCGTTGATACACTAAAGTTGGGACAGGGGGCAATCGAGCAGTACTTC
-	TRBV5-6	TRBJ1-2	-	CASSFYNYGYTF	TGTGCCAGCAGCTTTTATAACTATGGCTACACCTTC
TRBD1	TRBV5-1	TRBJ2-5	-	CASSQGQNQETQYF	TGCGCCAGCAGCCAGGGACAGAACCAAGAGACCCAGTACTTC
TRBD2	TRBV5-1	TRBJ2-1	-	CASSLLREALNEQFF	TGCGCCAGCAGCTTGTTGCGGGAGGCCCTCAATGAGCAGTTCTTC
TRBD2	TRBV11-2	TRBJ2-7	-	CASSLSGGQPYEQYF	TGTGCCAGCAGCTTAAGCGGGGGACAACCCTACGAGCAGTACTTC
TRBD1	TRBV2	TRBJ2-5	-	CASREDRNQETQYF	TGTGCCAGCAGGGAGGACAGGAACCAAGAGACCCAGTACTTC
-	TRBV2	TRBJ2-1	-	CASSVEGEQFF	TGTGCCAGCAGTGTTGAGGGTGAGCAGTTCTTC
TRBD1	TRBV5-4	TRBJ2-6	-	CASSFFGQGNSGANVLTF	TGTGCCAGCAGCTTTTTTGGACAGGGAAATTCCGGGGCCAACGTCCTGACTTTC
TRBD1	TRBV28	TRBJ1-4	-	CASSRDGQDGEKLFF	TGTGCCAGCAGTCGTGACGGACAGGATGGAGAAAAACTGTTTTTT
TRBD2	TRBV5-1	TRBJ2-3	-	CASSLGWGLDPDTQYF	TGCGCCAGCAGCTTGGGGTGGGGACTAGATCCAGATACGCAGTATTTT
-	TRBV6-1	TRBJ1-2	-	CASTKSAPPNYGYTF	TGTGCCAGCACCAAGTCAGCCCCTCCTAACTATGGCTACACCTTC
-	TRBV19	TRBJ1-4	once	CASSGRTAENEKLFF	TGTGCCAGTAGTGGGCGGACGGCCGAAAATGAAAAACTGTTTTTT
-	TRBV5-4	TRBJ2-3	-	CASSLQFPRTDTQYF	TGTGCCAGCAGCTTACAGTTTCCTAGGACAGATACGCAGTATTTT
TRBD2	TRBV28	TRBJ2-2	-	CASSPPAGGAPGELFF	TGTGCCAGCTCGCCCCCAGCGGGGGGAGCCCCCGGGGAGCTGTTTTTT
TRBD1	TRBV7-3	TRBJ1-1	-	CASSSSDRSWTEAFF	TGTGCCAGCAGCTCATCGGACAGGTCATGGACTGAAGCTTTCTTT
-	TRBV19	TRBJ1-2	-	CASKPGQTEGIYGYTF	TGTGCCAGTAAACCCGGACAGACCGAAGGAATTTATGGCTACACCTTC
TRBD1	TRBV9	TRBJ2-1	-	CASSVALGTGNNEQFF	TGTGCCAGCAGCGTAGCCCTCGGGACAGGTAACAATGAGCAGTTCTTC
-	TRBV28	TRBJ1-1	-	CASSSSGSNTEAFF	TGCGCCAGCAGCTCCTCAGGTTCGAACACTGAAGCTTTCTTT
TRBD2	TRBV10-3	TRBJ2-5	-	CAISESRTSGSDRETQYF	TGTGCCATCAGTGAGTCAAGGACTAGCGGGAGTGATCGGGAGACCCAGTACTTC
TRBD2	TRBV2	TRBJ2-2	-	CATLRGRNTGELFF	TGTGCCACCCTCCGCGGGAGGAACACCGGGGAGCTGTTTTTT
-	TRBV2	TRBJ2-6	-	CASSERTSLSGANVLTF	TGTGCCAGCAGTGAGAGGACAAGCCTCTCTGGGGCCAACGTCCTGACTTTC
-	TRBV5-1	TRBJ1-2	-	CASSLEGVVGGYTF	TGCGCCAGCAGCTTGGAGGGGGTAGTAGGAGGCTACACCTTC
TRBD1	TRBV5-1	TRBJ1-1	-	CASSFTTGSTEAFF	TGCGCCAGCAGCTTTACGACAGGGAGCACTGAAGCTTTCTTT
-	TRBV11-1	TRBJ2-1	-	CASRLGPRYEQFF	TGTGCCAGCAGGTTGGGGCCGCGCTATGAGCAGTTCTTC
-	TRBV4-1	TRBJ1-4	-	CASSLSEFDEKLFF	TGCGCCAGCAGCCTAAGCGAGTTTGACGAAAAACTGTTTTTT